The clone carrying this T cell receptor beta chain came up many times. Unique molecular identifiers tagged individual cDNA molecules. One entry per CDR3 protein results from TCRdb running MiXCR on the 5' RACE reads. The data contain 55,000 to 75,000 distinct CDR3 sequences, about 8% of them singletons. The data were taken from a study of early T cells in non-severe SARS-CoV-2 infection. Germline-derived CDR1 and CDR2 are MGHRA and YSYEKL. CDR3 length: 14 residues. The V end was cut by 1 base, the J end by 2 bases, with 8 bases between. What was sequenced was whole blood. The chain has TRBV4-1 and TRBJ2-5; D gene ambiguous. This TCR derives from an adult who was a healthcare worker with PCR-confirmed SARS-CoV-2 infection or an uninfected control (not recorded which). CDR3 residues: CASSQAAFQETQYF. The CDR3 DNA sequence: TGCGCCAGCAGCCAAGCTGCGTTTCAAGAGACCCAGTACTTC.